This T cell receptor (beta chain) emerged from a study of OX40 agonist ivuxolimab in advanced cancers. Turning to the study itself: Head and neck, renal cell, melanoma or hepatocellular carcinoma were the cancers that dose-escalation patients had.

TCRdb keeps only in-frame clones here, not all; method: immunoSEQ multiplex PCR. Seen here are roughly 66,000 clones, nearly 90% observed once, and the top ten hold under 1.5%. Findings and limits, study-wide: Antigen specificity of clonally expanded peripheral T cells was not established. Researchers report that CD8+ T cells had, on average, more expanded clones than CD4+. In the 0.1 to 3.0 mg/kg range, CD4+ and CD8+ blood T cells had expanded clonally by week 6.

Germline V gene sequence: CDR1 SGHRS, CDR2 YFSETQ. V was pared by 1 base and J by 2 bases, with 4 bases of the junction left unmatched. CDR3 size: 16 residues. As for this clone: What it binds is unknown. Other DNA sequences in the sample encode the same CDR3.

The V call is TRBV5-1, the J call TRBJ2-7, with 12 bases that match TRBD2. This TCR was sampled from an adult with an advanced solid tumor such as melanoma, head and neck, liver or kidney cancer. Sample: CD4+ or CD8+ T cells sorted from blood, taken in a trial of the OX40 agonist ivuxolimab. CDR3 nucleotides: TGCGCCAGCAGCTTGCCCAGACTAGCGGGGGCCTACGAGCAGTACTTC. Amino acids: CASSLPRLAGAYEQYF.